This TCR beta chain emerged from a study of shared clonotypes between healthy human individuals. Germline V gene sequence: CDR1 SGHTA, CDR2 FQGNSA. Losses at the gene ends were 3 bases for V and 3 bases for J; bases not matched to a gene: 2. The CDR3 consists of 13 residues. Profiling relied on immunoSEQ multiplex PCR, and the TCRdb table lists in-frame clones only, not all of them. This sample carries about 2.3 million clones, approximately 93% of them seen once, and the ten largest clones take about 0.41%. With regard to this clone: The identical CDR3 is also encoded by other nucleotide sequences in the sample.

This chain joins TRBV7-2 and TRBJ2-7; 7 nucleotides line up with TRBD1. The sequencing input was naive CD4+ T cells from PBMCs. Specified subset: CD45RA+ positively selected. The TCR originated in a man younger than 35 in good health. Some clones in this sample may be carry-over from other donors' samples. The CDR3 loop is CASSLGQNYEQYF. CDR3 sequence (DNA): TGTGCCAGCAGCTTGGGACAGAACTACGAGCAGTACTTC.